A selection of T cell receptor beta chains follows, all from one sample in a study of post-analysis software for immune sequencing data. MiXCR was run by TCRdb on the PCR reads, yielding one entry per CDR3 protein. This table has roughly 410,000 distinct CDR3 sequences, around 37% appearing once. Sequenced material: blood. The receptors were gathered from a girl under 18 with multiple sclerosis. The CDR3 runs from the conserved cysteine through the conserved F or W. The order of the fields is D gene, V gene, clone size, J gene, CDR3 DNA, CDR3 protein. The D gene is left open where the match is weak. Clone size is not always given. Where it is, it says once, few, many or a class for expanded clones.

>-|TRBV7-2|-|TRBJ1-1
TGTGCCAGCACCAGAGGAGGGAGTGGCTCTGAAGCTTTCTTT
CASTRGGSGSEAFF
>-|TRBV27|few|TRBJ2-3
TGTGCCAGTAGCCCTGGGAGTGATGCGCAGTATTTT
CASSPGSDAQYF
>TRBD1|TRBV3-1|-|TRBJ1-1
TGTGCCAGCACCCACAGGGGGGGGGACACTGAAGCTTTCTTT
CASTHRGGDTEAFF
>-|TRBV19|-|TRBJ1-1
TGTGCCAGTAACGCCGAGGAAACTGAAGCTTTCTTT
CASNAEETEAFF
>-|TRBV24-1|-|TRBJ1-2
TGTGCCACCAGTGAGCCCAATGGGGTTGGCTACACCTTC
CATSEPNGVGYTF
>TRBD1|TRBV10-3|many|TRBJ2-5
TGTGCCATCAGTGAGGGGACAGGGGTAGGAACCCAGTACTTC
CAISEGTGVGTQYF
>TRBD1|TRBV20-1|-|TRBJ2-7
TGCAGTGCTAGAGCTTGGGACAGTTCCTATGAGCAGTACTTC
CSARAWDSSYEQYF
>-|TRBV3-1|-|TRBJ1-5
TGTGCCAGCAGCCAAGTTCCCCAGCATTTT
CASSQVPQHF
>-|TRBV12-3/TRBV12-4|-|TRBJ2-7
TGTGCCAGCAGTGACCACTACGAGCAGTACTTC
CASSDHYEQYF
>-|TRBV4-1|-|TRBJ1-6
TGCGCCAGCAGCCAGTCCAGGGGTTGGGCCCTCCACTTT
CASSQSRGWALHF
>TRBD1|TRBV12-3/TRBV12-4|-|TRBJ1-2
TGTGCCAGCAGGGGTTTACAGGACAGGGGGAATGGCTACACCTTC
CASRGLQDRGNGYTF
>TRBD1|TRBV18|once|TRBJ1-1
TGTGCCAGCTCACCACTAGGACAGGGGGCGAGGAACACTGAAGCTTTCTTT
CASSPLGQGARNTEAFF
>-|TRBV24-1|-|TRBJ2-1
TGTGCCACCAGTGTGAGCGGCAATGAGCAGTTCTTC
CATSVSGNEQFF
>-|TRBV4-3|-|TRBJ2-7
TGCGCCAGCAGCCAAGTTGAGACAGGATATTCCTACGAGCAGTACTTC
CASSQVETGYSYEQYF
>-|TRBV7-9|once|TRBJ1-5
TGTGCCAGCAGCCCGGACCTAGGGCCCCAGCATTTT
CASSPDLGPQHF
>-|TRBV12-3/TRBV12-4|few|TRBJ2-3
TGTGCCAGCGACGCCGCTTACACAGATACGCAGTATTTT
CASDAAYTDTQYF
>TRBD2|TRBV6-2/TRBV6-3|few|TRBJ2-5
TGTGCCAGCAGTTACACCAACCTAGCGGATCAAGAGACCCAGTACTTC
CASSYTNLADQETQYF
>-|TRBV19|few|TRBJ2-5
TGTGCCAGTAGTATAAATTGGGGGACACAAGTTCAAGAGACCCAGTACTTC
CASSINWGTQVQETQYF
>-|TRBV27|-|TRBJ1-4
TGTGCCAGCAGTTTATCACCGGGGGAAAAACTGTTTTTT
CASSLSPGEKLFF
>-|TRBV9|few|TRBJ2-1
TGTGCCAGCAGCGCCAGCGTGGGGCCATACAATGAGCAGTTCTTC
CASSASVGPYNEQFF
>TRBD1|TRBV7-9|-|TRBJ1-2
TGTGCCAGCAGCCCACTGGGCAGGGGGCCCGAGGATGCTAACTATGGCTACACCTTC
CASSPLGRGPEDANYGYTF
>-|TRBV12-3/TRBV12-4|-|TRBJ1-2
TGTGCCAGCAGTACTGAGGCGTTATTCTCGCTGTCCGGCTACACCTTC
CASSTEALFSLSGYTF
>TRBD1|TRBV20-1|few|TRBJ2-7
TGCAGTGCCGTTGACAGGGGGCCCTACGAGCAGTACTTC
CSAVDRGPYEQYF
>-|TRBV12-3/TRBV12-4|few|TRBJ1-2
TGTGCCAGCAGTTTAGGCTTACCAAGCTATGGCTACACCTTC
CASSLGLPSYGYTF
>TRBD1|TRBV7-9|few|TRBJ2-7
TGTGCCAGCAGCTCATCCGGGACAGGGTACGAGCAGTACTTC
CASSSSGTGYEQYF
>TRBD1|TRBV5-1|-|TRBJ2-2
TGCGCCAGACCCGCCAGGGGGTATGACAGCGGGGAGCTGTTTTTT
CARPARGYDSGELFF
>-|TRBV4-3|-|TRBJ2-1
TGCGCCAGCAGCCAAGGACCGGAGGGGCCAAAGGGGTCCTACAATGAGCAGTTCTTC
CASSQGPEGPKGSYNEQFF
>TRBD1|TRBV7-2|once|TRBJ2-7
TGTGCCAGCAGCACCCAGGGACAGAACAACTACGAGCAGTACTTC
CASSTQGQNNYEQYF
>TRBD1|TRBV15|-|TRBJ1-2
TGTGCCACCAGCAGCGGATTCGCGGCGACAGGGCGAGGTGGCTACACCTTC
CATSSGFAATGRGGYTF
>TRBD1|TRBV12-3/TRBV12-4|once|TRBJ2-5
TGTGCCAGCAGTTTAAGGGGGCACCTTCAAGAGACCCAGTACTTC
CASSLRGHLQETQYF
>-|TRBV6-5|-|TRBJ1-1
TGTGCCAGCAGCCCGGTCCATGGCACTGAAGCTTTCTTT
CASSPVHGTEAFF
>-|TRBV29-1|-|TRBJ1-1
TGCAGCAATACAGTGAACACTGAAGCTTTCTTT
CSNTVNTEAFF
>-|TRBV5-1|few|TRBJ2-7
TGCGCCAGCAGCAAAGGGGACCCAGGGAGCGAGCAGTACTTC
CASSKGDPGSEQYF
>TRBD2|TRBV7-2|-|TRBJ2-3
TGTGCCAGTAGCTCAAGGCGTGGGACTAGCGGGGGAGCTACGCAGTATTTT
CASSSRRGTSGGATQYF
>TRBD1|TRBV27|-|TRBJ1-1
TGTGCCAGCAGTAGACAGGGTTACACTGAAGCTTTCTTT
CASSRQGYTEAFF
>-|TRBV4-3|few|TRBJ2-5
TGCGCCAGCAGCCATTCGGGCCGGGAGACCCAGTACTTC
CASSHSGRETQYF
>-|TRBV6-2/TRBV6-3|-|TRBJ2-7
TGTGCCAGCAGCAATCAGGCCGGCGAGCAGTACTTC
CASSNQAGEQYF
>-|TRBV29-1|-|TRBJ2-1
TGCAGCGTTGAAGATGCAGGGTTGAATGAGCAGTTCTTC
CSVEDAGLNEQFF
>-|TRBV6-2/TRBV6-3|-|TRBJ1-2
TGTGCCAGCTGGGGGCCGAATGGCTACACCTTC
CASWGPNGYTF
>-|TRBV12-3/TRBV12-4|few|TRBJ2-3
TGTGCCAGCAGTTTACTTAGCGGCGCGGGGCCAGATACGCAGTATTTT
CASSLLSGAGPDTQYF
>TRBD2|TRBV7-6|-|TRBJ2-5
TGTGCCAGCAGCTTATCTTCAATAGCGGGGGGGCAAGAGACCCAGTACTTC
CASSLSSIAGGQETQYF
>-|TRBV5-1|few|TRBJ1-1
TGCGCCAGCAGCTTTGAGCGGAACACTGAAGCTTTCTTT
CASSFERNTEAFF
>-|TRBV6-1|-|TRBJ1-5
TGTGCCAGCTTGTTCGACCGTAGCAATCAGCCCCAGCATTTT
CASLFDRSNQPQHF
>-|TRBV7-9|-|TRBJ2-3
TGTGCCAGCAGTTCGCTCCGGGCCGTCAGCACAGATACGCAGTATTTT
CASSSLRAVSTDTQYF
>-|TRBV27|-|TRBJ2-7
TGTGCCAGCGGCGGCAGGGGACGAGAGCAGTACTTC
CASGGRGREQYF
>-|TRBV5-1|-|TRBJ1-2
TGCGCCAGCAGCCCTCCGGAAAGGGTAGGAGGCCACACCTTC
CASSPPERVGGHTF
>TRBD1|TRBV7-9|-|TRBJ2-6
TGTGCCAGCAGCTCTCCGGGACAGGGGGCTGGGGCCAACGTCCTGACTTTC
CASSSPGQGAGANVLTF